The next 8 T cell receptor beta chains were all read from a single sample in a study of T cells in Graves' hyperthyroidism and ophthalmopathy. Amplification yielded TCR beta CDR3 regions, with RNA transcripts as the source. TCR CDR3 regions were first amplified by RT-PCR with HTBI primers. TCRdb reprocessed the multiplex PCR reads via MiXCR and lists one record per CDR3 protein. The data hold about 350,000 distinct CDR3 sequences, with 14% observed a single time. Input material: blood. The receptors shown here come from a woman aged 30 to 39 with Graves' hyperthyroidism.

The rearrangement uses TRBV19 and TRBJ2-5; 11 nucleotides align to TRBD2. The V gene end was trimmed by 5 bases and the J gene end by 5 bases; junction bases not matched to a gene: 7. CDR1 and CDR2 from the germline V gene are LNHDA and SQIVND (reference sequence). CDR3 size: 15 residues. Here the CDR3 DNA reads TGTGCCAGTAGTGAAACTAGCGGGAGAAGGGAGACCCAGTACTTC. Translated: CASSETSGRRETQYF. Filled out from reference TRBV19 and TRBJ2-5, the complete variable domain reads DGGITQSPKYLFRKEGQNVTLSCEQNLNHDAMYWYRQDPGQGLRLIYYSQIVNDFQKGDIAEGYSVSREKKESFPLTVTSAQKNPTAFYLCASSETSGRRETQYFGPGTRLLVL.

The rearrangement joins TRBV2 to TRBJ2-7, with TRBD2 as a possible D gene (6 bases). Deletions cut 6 bases from V and 1 base from J, with 16 bases between. The V gene's germline CDR1 is SNHLY and CDR2 FYNNEI. CDR3 length equals 15 residues. Written as DNA, the CDR3 is TGTGCCAGCAGCGCTTTTCTTAGCGGTTCCTACGAGCAGTACTTC. Protein product: CASSAFLSGSYEQYF.

This clonotype was observed many times. The chain has TRBV27 and TRBJ2-1; D gene unclear. Germline V gives CDR1 MNHEY, CDR2 SMNVEV (reference sequence). The CDR3 totals 13 residues. Deletions cut 8 bases from V and 0 bases from J, with 8 bases between. The CDR3 region has the DNA TGTGCCAGCGCAATATTCTCCTACAATGAGCAGTTCTTC. It specifies CASAIFSYNEQFF.

This clonotype was picked up many times. V is TRBV2 and J is TRBJ2-3; D remains unclear. Looked up from germline, CDR1 is SNHLY and CDR2 is FYNNEI. There are 11 residues in the CDR3. V was pared by 7 bases and J by 6 bases, with 8 bases between. The CDR3 DNA is TGTGCCAGCACCCCGGGTGATACGCAGTATTTT. The encoded protein is CASTPGDTQYF.

This clonotype was counted ten times or more. The V gene is TRBV14, the J gene TRBJ2-3; tentatively, D is TRBD1 (6 bases). The CDR3 has 16 amino acids. In germline, CDR1 is SGHDN, CDR2 FVKESK. V shed 1 base and J shed 2 bases, with 13 bases lying between them. CDR3 region: CASSQVLGATTDTQYF. The CDR3 DNA reads as TGTGCCAGCAGCCAAGTCCTGGGGGCAACCACAGATACGCAGTATTTT.

The J gene is TRBJ1-5, the V gene TRBV28, with a possible D match to TRBD1 (5 bases). The CDR3 sequence is 17 residues long. V was pared by 6 bases and J by 5 bases, with 23 bases between. Germline V lookup: CDR1 MDHEN, CDR2 SYDVKM. CDR3: CASRFEEGPLKDQPQHF. The DNA of the CDR3 is TGTGCCAGCAGATTCGAAGAGGGGCCACTGAAGGATCAGCCCCAGCATTTT. Complete variable domain (other parts from reference TRBV28 and TRBJ1-5): DVKVTQSSRYLVKRTGEKVFLECVQDMDHENMFWYRQDPGLGLRLIYFSYDVKMKEKGDIPEGYSVSREKKERFSLILESASTNQTSMYLCASRFEEGPLKDQPQHFGDGTRLSIL.

The chain recombines TRBV30 with TRBJ2-5; TRBD2 matches at 11 bases. Per the germline V gene, CDR1 is GTSNPN and CDR2 is SVGIG (reference sequence). V dropped 4 bases and J dropped 5; count of bases not matched to a gene: 9. CDR3 length equals 15 residues. This CDR3 is CAWNLAGGPGETQYF. Written as DNA, the CDR3 is TGTGCCTGGAACTTAGCGGGAGGGCCAGGGGAGACCCAGTACTTC.

This clonotype showed up many times. The J gene is TRBJ2-2, the V gene TRBV11-2; possibly TRBD1 for D (6 bases). The CDR3 runs to 15 residues. Between the trimmed V and J ends, which lost 1 base and 5 bases, there was a span of 11 bases. Germline CDR1 SGHAT, CDR2 FQNNGV. In nucleotides, the CDR3 is TGTGCCAGCAGCTTAGGGGGGCGAAGAACCGGGGAGCTGTTTTTT. Residues: CASSLGGRRTGELFF.